This T cell receptor beta chain was captured by sequencing in a study of blood T cell repertoires in COVID-19. Across the whole study: The cDNA or gDNA used as material had been derived from T cells, B-cell-depleted T cells, or PBMCs.

Trimming cost V 1 base and J 5 bases, with 8 bases left between them. Germline V gene sequence: CDR1 LGHDT, CDR2 YNNKEL (reference sequence). The CDR3 extends over 13 amino acids. This clone is a singleton in its sample. Original analysis: Amplification with reference gene primers provided the estimates of nucleated cell counts. Assay: immunoSEQ multiplex PCR; the TCRdb copy retains only in-frame clones and omits some. That table is the source of V, J and clone size, and D and trimming were worked out from the DNA. This sample has 150,000 to 200,000 clones; approximately 88% occur once, and the top ten carry 6% to 8.5%. Participants reported their clinical history, and cohort assignment relied on those reports.

This receptor was identified in a woman aged 45-65 years who had recovered from COVID-19. This sequence joins TRBV3-1 (or the pseudogene TRBV3-2) and TRBJ1-1; D uncertain. Material for sequencing was PBMCs or T cells enriched from blood (not recorded which). CDR3 sequence reads: CASSQGAGTEAFF. The DNA of the CDR3 is TGTGCCAGCAGCCAAGGGGCGGGGACTGAAGCTTTCTTT.